This record concerns one T cell receptor beta chain sequence. This specimen comes from a study of immune evolution from preneoplasia to lung adenocarcinoma. Germline lookup yields CDR1 GTSNPN and CDR2 SVGIG (reference sequence). The ends were cut back, 0 bases at V and 6 bases at J, with 21 bases in the middle. CDR3 length: 17 residues. Libraries were prepared by immunoSEQ multiplex PCR; TCRdb keeps only in-frame clonotypes and omits some of them. The table shows about 4,000 clones, with 65% to 85% occurring only once. The specimen sequenced was FFPE adjacent normal lung tissue. The chain carries TRBV30 and TRBJ2-1; D gene ambiguous. This receptor was identified in a person aged 65-85 years with lung adenocarcinoma. The DNA of the CDR3 is TGTGCCTGGAGTGTACCCTCTCCCCAGGTCTTGCGCAATGAGCAGTTCTTC. Translation: CAWSVPSPQVLRNEQFF.